The 24 T cell receptor beta chains presented below share a single source sample, sequenced in a study of cytomegalovirus exposure and HLA in healthy donors. Amplification used 60 Vbeta primers and 13 Jbeta primers. Profiling relied on immunoSEQ multiplex PCR, and the TCRdb table lists in-frame clones only, not all of them. The sample includes hundreds of thousands of clones, 70% to 85% seen only once; the top ten take approximately 2.6%. Sequenced input: PBMCs. The receptors here all came from a woman in her fifties or sixties in good health and CMV-seropositive.

This clone was seen a single time. The chain couples TRBV5-1 to TRBJ2-7; D may be TRBD1 (5 bases). The CDR3 covers 15 residues. Germline-derived CDR1 and CDR2 are SGHRS and YFSETQ. Trimming took 0 bases from V and 5 from J, leaving 15 bases between them. The DNA for the CDR3 is TGCGCCAGCAGCTTGGGGGCAGGGCCCCTCCACGAGCAGTACTTC. It codes for CASSLGAGPLHEQYF.

The chain combines TRBV6-1 with TRBJ1-2, with D unclear. V lost 3 bases and J lost 8, with 7 bases in between. The CDR3 sequence is 11 residues long. The germline V gene encodes CDR1 MNHNS and CDR2 SASEGT. CDR3 in amino acids: CASSDPRGYTF. In DNA, the CDR3 is TGTGCCAGCAGTGACCCTCGGGGCTACACCTTC.

This chain connects TRBV29-1 to TRBJ2-1; possibly TRBD2 for D (5 bases). There are 14 residues in the CDR3. The ends were cut back, 7 bases at V and 8 bases at J, with 21 bases in the middle. Germline V gene sequence: CDR1 SQVTM, CDR2 ANQGSEA. The CDR3 nucleotides read TGCAGCGCCCGAAGCGAAGGCATGAGGGATGAGCAGTTCTTC. Its translation: CSARSEGMRDEQFF.

The V and J genes are TRBV19 and TRBJ2-7, with D maybe TRBD1 (5 bases). Per the germline V gene, CDR1 is LNHDA and CDR2 is SQIVND (reference sequence). Deletions cut 2 bases from V and 5 bases from J, with 10 bases between. The CDR3 is made up of 13 amino acids. For the CDR3, the DNA is TGTGCCAGTAGTATAAAGGGCAGGGACGAGCAGTACTTC. Protein sequence: CASSIKGRDEQYF.

The chain couples TRBV7-9 to TRBJ2-2, with 10 bases matching TRBD2. CDR1 and CDR2 from the germline V gene are SEHNR and FQNEAQ (reference sequence). J lost 8 bases, V lost 4 bases, and 7 bases had no gene match. The CDR3 contains 15 residues. CDR3 residues: CASSWTSGSSGELFF. CDR3 in DNA: TGTGCCAGCAGCTGGACTAGCGGATCCTCAGGGGAGCTGTTTTTT. The variable domain in full, completed from reference TRBV7-9 and TRBJ2-2, reads DTGVSQNPRHKITKRGQNVTFRCDPISEHNRLYWYRQTLGQGPEFLTYFQNEAQLEKSRLLSDRFSAERPKGSFSTLEIQRTEQGDSAMYLCASSWTSGSSGELFFGEGSRLTVL.

The gene calls are TRBV5-1 and TRBJ1-2; D may be TRBD1 (6 bases). The length of the CDR3 is 13 residues. V lost 6 bases, J lost 0 bases, and 9 bases lay in between. Germline CDR1 SGHRS, CDR2 YFSETQ. The chain's CDR3 is CASKQGANYGYTF. The CDR3 DNA follows: TGCGCCAGCAAACAGGGAGCTAACTATGGCTACACCTTC.

This chain links TRBV19 with TRBJ2-5; 9 nucleotides line up with TRBD2. Germline lookup yields CDR1 LNHDA and CDR2 SQIVND (reference sequence). This CDR3 has 15 amino acids. The junction had 6 bases not matched to a gene; V was cut back by 5 bases and J by 2 bases. The CDR3 DNA reads TGTGCCAGTAGTGGTCTAGCGGGGCGTCAAGAGACCCAGTACTTC. Translation gives CASSGLAGRQETQYF.

V gene TRBV19 combines with J gene TRBJ1-1; TRBD1 might be the D (5 bases). Germline V gene lookup returns CDR1 LNHDA and CDR2 SQIVND (reference sequence). V shed 2 bases and J shed 4 bases, with 11 bases lying between them. The CDR3 totals 14 residues. CDR3 in amino acids: CASSILGGGTEAFF. CDR3 DNA: TGTGCCAGTAGTATACTCGGGGGTGGCACTGAAGCTTTCTTT. The full variable domain, in which reference TRBV19 and TRBJ1-1 provide the parts outside the CDR3, is DGGITQSPKYLFRKEGQNVTLSCEQNLNHDAMYWYRQDPGQGLRLIYYSQIVNDFQKGDIAEGYSVSREKKESFPLTVTSAQKNPTAFYLCASSILGGGTEAFFGQGTRLTVV.

The rearrangement links TRBV19 to TRBJ1-2; no clear D. The CDR3 totals 12 residues. Trimming cost V 9 bases and J 7 bases, with 15 bases left between them. From germline, CDR1 is LNHDA and CDR2 SQIVND (reference sequence). The CDR3 protein is CASLEVFGGYTF. The CDR3 region has the DNA TGTGCCAGCTTAGAGGTTTTCGGTGGCTACACCTTC.

This chain links TRBV28 with TRBJ2-7, with 7 bases that match TRBD1. This CDR3 is 14 amino acids long. The germline CDR1 and CDR2 sequences are MDHEN and SYDVKM. V lost 4 bases to trimming and J lost 2 bases; unmatched junction nucleotides: 5. The CDR3 DNA is TGTGCCAGCAGTTCCGGGACAGCGACCTACGAGCAGTACTTC. It is translated as CASSSGTATYEQYF. Complete variable domain (other parts from reference TRBV28 and TRBJ2-7): DVKVTQSSRYLVKRTGEKVFLECVQDMDHENMFWYRQDPGLGLRLIYFSYDVKMKEKGDIPEGYSVSREKKERFSLILESASTNQTSMYLCASSSGTATYEQYFGPGTRLTVT.

The chain links TRBV18 to TRBJ2-5; D ambiguous. Per germline, CDR1 KGHSH and CDR2 LQKENI. This CDR3 has 14 amino acids. V was trimmed by 1 base and J by 0 bases, leaving 6 bases between them. The CDR3 DNA reads as TGTGCCAGCTCACCACGGGCAAACCAAGAGACCCAGTACTTC. Its translation is CASSPRANQETQYF.

This sequence joins TRBV7-8 and TRBJ1-5, with TRBD1 matching over 9 bases. V trimming: 5 bases; J trimming: 0 bases; junction bases outside the gene matches: 11. The germline CDR1 and CDR2 sequences are SGHVS and FQNEAQ. This CDR3 has 18 amino acids. This chain's CDR3 is CASSPRTGALISNQPQHF. The CDR3 bases are TGTGCCAGCAGCCCTCGGACAGGGGCCCTAATTAGCAATCAGCCCCAGCATTTT.

This clone was found once. The chain employs TRBV7-3 and TRBJ1-1; no definite D call. Germline V lookup: CDR1 SGHTA, CDR2 FQGTGA. There are 13 residues in the CDR3. V dropped 5 bases and J dropped 1 base, with 8 bases sitting between them. The CDR3 coding sequence is TGTGCCAGCAGCACCCAGGAGAACACTGAAGCTTTCTTT. Its protein is CASSTQENTEAFF.

The genes are TRBV6-6 and TRBJ2-7; 12 positions agree with TRBD1. V trimming: 6 bases; J trimming: 6 bases; junction bases outside the gene matches: 6. The CDR3 length is 14 residues. Germline CDR1 MNHNY, CDR2 SVGAGI (reference sequence). The CDR3 coding sequence is TGTGCCAGCAGCAGCCGGGACAGGGGGCTCGAGCAGTACTTC. Its protein is CASSSRDRGLEQYF.

This clone was observed once. Other nucleotide sequences in the sample specify the same CDR3. J is TRBJ2-3 and V is TRBV9; TRBD1 might be the D (6 bases). Trimming removed 0 bases from V and 2 bases from J, with 7 bases in between. The CDR3 length is 14 residues. Germline assignment: CDR1 SGDLS and CDR2 YYNGEE. Written as DNA, the CDR3 is TGTGCCAGCAGCGTAGCAGGGGCCACAGATACGCAGTATTTT. It specifies CASSVAGATDTQYF.

The chain joins TRBV21-1 to TRBJ1-2; the D call of TRBD1 is as the table states it, not checked on the DNA. TRBV21-1 is listed as a pseudogene. This CDR3 has 17 amino acids. The CDR3 DNA sequence: TGTGCCAGCAGCAACACACGGTGCAGGTCCCTTTGTTATGGCTACACCTTC. This sequence encodes CASSNTRCRSLCYGYTF.

The rearrangement joins TRBV27 to TRBJ1-1; tentatively, D is TRBD1 (6 bases). Deletions cut 6 bases from V and 5 bases from J, with 16 bases between. The CDR3 totals 14 residues. Germline CDR1 reads MNHEY; CDR2 reads SMNVEV (reference sequence). The CDR3 here is CASRKQGPSTEAFF. The CDR3 bases are TGTGCCAGCAGGAAACAGGGACCTTCAACTGAAGCTTTCTTT.

This sequence joins TRBV7-2 and TRBJ2-3, with D hard to call. Trimming took off 0 bases at V and 2 bases at J, with 6 bases between the two ends. The CDR3 extends over 14 amino acids. Germline loops: CDR1 SGHTA, CDR2 FQGNSA. The DNA of the CDR3 is TGTGCCAGCAGCTTAGCTACTAACACAGATACGCAGTATTTT. Protein sequence: CASSLATNTDTQYF.

This clone is a singleton in its sample. The gene calls are TRBV5-1 and TRBJ1-1; TRBD1 aligns across 7 bases. J was trimmed by 1 base and V by 7 bases; bases with no gene match: 4. The CDR3 contains 13 residues. Germline assignment: CDR1 SGHRS and CDR2 YFSETQ. The CDR3 protein is CASRTGENTEAFF. Here the CDR3 DNA reads TGCGCCAGCCGGACAGGCGAGAACACTGAAGCTTTCTTT.

The chain uses TRBV27 and TRBJ1-2, with TRBD1 matching 7 bases. Per germline, CDR1 MNHEY and CDR2 SMNVEV (reference sequence). V trimming: 6 bases; J trimming: 8 bases; junction bases outside the gene matches: 12. This CDR3 spans 14 amino acids. CDR3 region: CASSPGRDRYGYTF. CDR3 sequence (DNA): TGTGCCAGCAGCCCGGGCAGGGACAGATACGGCTACACCTTC.

V gene TRBV30 combines with J gene TRBJ1-4; 12 nucleotides match TRBD1. CDR1 GTSNPN and CDR2 SVGIG come from the germline V gene (reference sequence). The length of the CDR3 is 14 residues. Unmatched junction bases numbered 5, after V lost 5 bases and J lost 7 bases. The CDR3 DNA reads TGTGCCTGGGCCGGGACAGGGGGCCGTGAAAAACTGTTTTTT. Amino acid sequence: CAWAGTGGREKLFF.

The V gene is TRBV2, the J gene TRBJ2-5; TRBD2 is a possible D gene (5 bases). Germline CDR1 reads SNHLY; CDR2 reads FYNNEI. The CDR3 consists of 15 residues. V shed 2 bases and J shed 3 bases, with 13 bases lying between them. In DNA, the CDR3 is TGTGCCAGCAGTGAAAATCGGGGATCAAAAGAGACCCAGTACTTC. Its translation: CASSENRGSKETQYF.

The chain recombines TRBV5-1 with TRBJ1-2; D is possibly TRBD1 (5 bases). Germline V CDR1 and CDR2: SGHRS, YFSETQ. With 5 bases removed from V and 3 bases from J, the gap between germline ends came to 11 bases. The CDR3 runs to 13 residues. Here the CDR3 reads CASRAGGDYGYTF. The CDR3 nucleotides are TGCGCCAGCAGGGCAGGAGGGGACTATGGCTACACCTTC.

Of note for this clone: Other DNA sequences in this sample translate to the same CDR3. This chain uses TRBV5-4 with TRBJ1-6, with 8 bases that match TRBD1. The CDR3 runs to 14 residues. Looked up from germline, CDR1 is SGHNT and CDR2 is YYREEE (reference sequence). Germline trimming cut 2 bases from V and 7 bases from J; bases unmatched to any gene: 2. For the CDR3, the DNA is TGTGCCAGCAGCTTCGACAGGGGAAATTCACCCCTCCACTTT. This encodes CASSFDRGNSPLHF.